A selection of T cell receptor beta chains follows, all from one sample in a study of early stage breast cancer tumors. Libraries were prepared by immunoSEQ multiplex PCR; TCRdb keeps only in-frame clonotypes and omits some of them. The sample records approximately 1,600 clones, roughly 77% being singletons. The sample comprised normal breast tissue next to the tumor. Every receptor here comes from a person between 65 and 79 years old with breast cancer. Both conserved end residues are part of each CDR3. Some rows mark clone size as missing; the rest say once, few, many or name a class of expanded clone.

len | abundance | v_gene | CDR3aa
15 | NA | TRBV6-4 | CASSDSSGGANEQFF
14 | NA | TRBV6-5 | CASSYSQGIDEQFF
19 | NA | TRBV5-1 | CASSTGLAGGPANTGELFF
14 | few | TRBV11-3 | CASSRSGSTDTQYF
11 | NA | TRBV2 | CASRTRDTQYF
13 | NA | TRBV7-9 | CASTRGGRSPLHF
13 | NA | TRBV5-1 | CASSFQGATEAFF
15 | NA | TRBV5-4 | CASSLARSGGETQYF
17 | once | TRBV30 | CAFRVGDSDGIYEKLFF
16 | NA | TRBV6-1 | CASSEAGGGVQETQYF
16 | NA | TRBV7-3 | CASSLSPSGGAHEQFF
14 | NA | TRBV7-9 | CASSLGHTSETQYF
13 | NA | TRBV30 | CASPGQGATEAFF
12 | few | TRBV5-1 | CASSSQGETQYF
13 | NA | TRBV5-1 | CASSFGTGAEAFF
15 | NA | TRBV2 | CASREWAGMNTEAFF
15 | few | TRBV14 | CASSQQRGYTDTQYF
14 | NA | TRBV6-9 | CASSLTSSYNEQFF
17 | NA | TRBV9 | CASSGRGGGLKTGELFF
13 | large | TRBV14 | CASSQYMGGEQYF
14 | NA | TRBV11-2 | CASSLHRQSYGYTF
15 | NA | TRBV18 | CASSLGGGVFNEQFF
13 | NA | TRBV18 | CASSATGDQPQHF
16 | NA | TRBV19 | CASSIRPGLVTNEQFF
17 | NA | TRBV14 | CASSQDQWTGGTDTQYF
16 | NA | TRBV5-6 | CASSLLAGGGIDTQYF
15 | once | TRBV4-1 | CASSQEPDSSYEQYF
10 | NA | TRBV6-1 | CASSEETQYF
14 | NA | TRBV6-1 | CASTWTGGIGEAFF
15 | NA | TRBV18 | CASSQGQGTYYEQYF
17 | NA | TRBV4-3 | CASSQDALAGIGNEQFF
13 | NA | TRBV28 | CASLTSGNNEQFF
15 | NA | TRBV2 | CASSGSGGFPYEQYF
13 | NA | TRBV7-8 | CASSRQTNYGYTF
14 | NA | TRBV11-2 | CASSLARGQKTQYF
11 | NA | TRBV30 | CAWRAGVEQFF
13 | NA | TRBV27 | CASSLWIGGEQFF
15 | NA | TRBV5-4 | CASSISSGVGYEQYF
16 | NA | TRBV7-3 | CASRETGERSNQPQHF
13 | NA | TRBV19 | CASSIRRASEAFF
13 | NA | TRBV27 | CASSFLLGTEAFF
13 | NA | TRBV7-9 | CASSLVVQGEAFF
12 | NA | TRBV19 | CAREVMNTEAFF
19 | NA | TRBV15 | CATSTIGRTSGVGTDTQYF
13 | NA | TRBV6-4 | CASSASLTDEQYF
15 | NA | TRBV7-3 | CASSPDRGHQNEQFF
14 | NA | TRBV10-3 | CAISESPGVDEQYF
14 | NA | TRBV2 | CASSEELVSTEAFF
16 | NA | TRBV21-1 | CASSKGKGEVSYEQYF
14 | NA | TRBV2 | CASGLASWNTEAFF
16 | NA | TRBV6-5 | CASSYSSTGVITEAFF
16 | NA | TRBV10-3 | CAISEGTGGRNQPQHF
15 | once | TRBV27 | CASRGSGGVRETQYF
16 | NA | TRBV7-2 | CASSLVWTGVNYGYTF
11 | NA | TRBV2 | CASSAAGELFF